This TCR beta chain is from a study of blood T cell repertoires in COVID-19. Germline CDR1 and CDR2: SNHLY and FYNNEI. The CDR3 runs 14 residues. Between the trimmed V and J ends, which lost 4 bases and 7 bases, there was a span of 13 bases. The method was immunoSEQ multiplex PCR; TCRdb's version includes in-frame clones alone and lacks a portion of them. This table has 200,000 or so clones, 75% to 90% appearing once. Cohorts were determined from participant-reported clinical history. The genes are TRBV2 and TRBJ1-4, with D tentatively TRBD1 (5 bases). The sequence was collected from a woman in her twenties or thirties who had been exposed to COVID-19. The specimen sequenced was PBMCs or T cells enriched from blood (not recorded which). Here the CDR3 reads CASSGRLQGEKLFF. CDR3 bases: TGTGCCAGCAGTGGCAGGTTGCAGGGTGAAAAACTGTTTTTT. The whole variable domain, remainder taken from reference TRBV2 and TRBJ1-4, is EPEVTQTPSHQVTQMGQEVILRCVPISNHLYFYWYRQILGQKVEFLVSFYNNEISEKSEIFDDQFSVERPDGSNFTLKIRSTKLEDSAMYFCASSGRLQGEKLFFGSGTQLSVL.